This is a list of T cell receptor beta chains from one sample in a study of cytomegalovirus exposure and HLA in healthy donors. The method was immunoSEQ multiplex PCR; TCRdb's version includes in-frame clones alone and lacks a portion of them. The sample lists 110,000 or so clones; about 70% were seen once. Source material: PBMCs. The receptor set was obtained from a woman between 40 and 55 years old in good health and CMV-seropositive. Each CDR3 is given with its conserved first and last residue. Fields, in order: clone size, J gene, V gene, D gene, CDR3 protein, CDR3 DNA. The D gene is left open where the match is weak. Clone size is not always given. Where it is, it says once, few, many or a class for expanded clones.

clone_size: .; j_call: TRBJ2-3; v_call: TRBV4-1; d_call: TRBD1; cdr3_aa: CASSLDPGQQRTDTQYF; cdr3_nt: TGCGCCAGCAGCCTCGACCCGGGACAGCAGCGGACAGATACGCAGTATTTT
clone_size: .; j_call: TRBJ1-3; v_call: TRBV15; d_call: .; cdr3_aa: CATSINRVSSGNTIYF; cdr3_nt: TGTGCCACCAGCATTAACAGGGTTAGCTCTGGAAACACCATATATTTT
clone_size: once; j_call: TRBJ1-6; v_call: TRBV29-1; d_call: .; cdr3_aa: CSVMFSDFNSPLHF; cdr3_nt: TGCAGCGTTATGTTCTCAGATTTTAATTCACCCCTCCACTTT
clone_size: .; j_call: TRBJ2-3; v_call: TRBV12-5; d_call: .; cdr3_aa: CASGSRAGSTDTQYF; cdr3_nt: TGTGCTAGTGGTTCCCGGGCAGGGTCGACAGATACGCAGTATTTT
clone_size: .; j_call: TRBJ2-1; v_call: TRBV9; d_call: .; cdr3_aa: CASSVAGYNEQFF; cdr3_nt: TGTGCCAGCAGCGTAGCGGGGTACAATGAGCAGTTCTTC
clone_size: .; j_call: TRBJ2-3; v_call: TRBV5-1; d_call: TRBD2; cdr3_aa: CASTFLAGGTDTQYF; cdr3_nt: TGCGCCAGCACTTTTTTAGCGGGGGGCACAGATACGCAGTATTTT
clone_size: .; j_call: TRBJ1-6; v_call: TRBV14; d_call: .; cdr3_aa: CASSQSGLFSPLHF; cdr3_nt: TGTGCCAGCAGCCAATCCGGGTTATTTTCACCCCTCCACTTT
clone_size: .; j_call: TRBJ1-5; v_call: TRBV5-8; d_call: TRBD1; cdr3_aa: CASSRDRGPQPQHF; cdr3_nt: TGTGCCAGCAGCCGGGACAGGGGACCTCAGCCCCAGCATTTT
clone_size: .; j_call: TRBJ1-3; v_call: TRBV7-9; d_call: TRBD1; cdr3_aa: CASSFLAQGASGNTIYF; cdr3_nt: TGTGCCAGCAGTTTTCTCGCCCAGGGGGCCTCTGGAAACACCATATATTTT
clone_size: .; j_call: TRBJ1-1; v_call: TRBV18; d_call: .; cdr3_aa: CASSPPSGRTEAFF; cdr3_nt: TGTGCCAGCTCACCACCGTCAGGGAGGACTGAAGCTTTCTTT
clone_size: .; j_call: TRBJ1-2; v_call: TRBV5-8; d_call: .; cdr3_aa: CASTNPRGGDYGYTF; cdr3_nt: TGTGCCAGCACCAACCCCCGGGGGGGGGACTATGGCTACACCTTC
clone_size: .; j_call: TRBJ2-5; v_call: TRBV19; d_call: .; cdr3_aa: CASSRVSLQETQYF; cdr3_nt: TGTGCCAGTAGTCGGGTCAGCCTTCAAGAGACCCAGTACTTC
clone_size: few; j_call: TRBJ2-5; v_call: TRBV4-2; d_call: .; cdr3_aa: CASSPLISGIQETQYF; cdr3_nt: TGTGCCAGCAGCCCCCTTATCTCGGGTATCCAAGAGACCCAGTACTTC
clone_size: .; j_call: TRBJ2-5; v_call: TRBV5-4; d_call: .; cdr3_aa: CASSQEGGGKTQYF; cdr3_nt: TGTGCCAGCAGCCAAGAAGGGGGTGGAAAGACCCAGTACTTC
clone_size: .; j_call: TRBJ1-3; v_call: TRBV18; d_call: .; cdr3_aa: CASSPPASSGNTIYF; cdr3_nt: TGTGCCAGCTCACCACCTGCCAGCTCTGGAAACACCATATATTTT
clone_size: .; j_call: TRBJ2-5; v_call: TRBV28; d_call: .; cdr3_aa: CASSLRQIQETQYF; cdr3_nt: TGTGCCAGCAGTTTGAGGCAGATCCAAGAGACCCAGTACTTC
clone_size: few; j_call: TRBJ1-2; v_call: TRBV29-1; d_call: TRBD1; cdr3_aa: CSVNRGENYGYTF; cdr3_nt: TGCAGCGTTAACAGGGGCGAGAACTATGGCTACACCTTC
clone_size: .; j_call: TRBJ2-1; v_call: TRBV27; d_call: TRBD2; cdr3_aa: CASSFGGGVYNEQFF; cdr3_nt: TGTGCCAGCAGTTTCGGCGGGGGAGTCTACAATGAGCAGTTCTTC
clone_size: .; j_call: TRBJ1-2; v_call: TRBV6-5; d_call: TRBD1; cdr3_aa: CASSRQGGDYGYTF; cdr3_nt: TGTGCCAGCAGTAGACAGGGTGGTGACTATGGCTACACCTTC
clone_size: .; j_call: TRBJ1-1; v_call: TRBV18; d_call: TRBD1; cdr3_aa: CASSLQGARGDTEAFF; cdr3_nt: TGTGCCAGCTCACTCCAGGGGGCGCGAGGGGACACTGAAGCTTTCTTT
clone_size: .; j_call: TRBJ2-7; v_call: TRBV5-1; d_call: TRBD1; cdr3_aa: CASSLGTGGYEQYF; cdr3_nt: TGCGCCAGCAGCTTGGGGACAGGGGGCTACGAGCAGTACTTC
clone_size: .; j_call: TRBJ2-1; v_call: TRBV5-6; d_call: .; cdr3_aa: CASSPPRQLSNEQFF; cdr3_nt: TGTGCCAGCAGCCCCCCTCGTCAACTTAGTAATGAGCAGTTCTTC
clone_size: .; j_call: TRBJ1-5; v_call: TRBV19; d_call: TRBD1; cdr3_aa: CASTLGTGYQPQHF; cdr3_nt: TGTGCCAGTACCCTCGGGACAGGTTATCAGCCCCAGCATTTT
clone_size: .; j_call: TRBJ1-6; v_call: TRBV30; d_call: .; cdr3_aa: CAWSVYGVTPLHF; cdr3_nt: TGTGCCTGGAGTGTCTACGGTGTAACACCCCTCCACTTT
clone_size: .; j_call: TRBJ1-5; v_call: TRBV19; d_call: .; cdr3_aa: CASKPRTAPRDQPQHF; cdr3_nt: TGTGCCAGTAAGCCTAGGACAGCCCCACGGGATCAGCCCCAGCATTTT
clone_size: once; j_call: TRBJ2-1; v_call: TRBV19; d_call: TRBD2; cdr3_aa: CASSTGGTEQFF; cdr3_nt: TGTGCCAGTAGCACGGGGGGTACTGAGCAGTTCTTC
clone_size: .; j_call: TRBJ2-3; v_call: TRBV2; d_call: .; cdr3_aa: CASRAFTQYF; cdr3_nt: TGTGCCAGCAGGGCATTTACGCAGTATTTT
clone_size: .; j_call: TRBJ2-5; v_call: TRBV7-7; d_call: .; cdr3_aa: CASALGRQETQYF; cdr3_nt: TGTGCCAGCGCCTTAGGCAGGCAAGAGACCCAGTACTTC
clone_size: .; j_call: TRBJ1-5; v_call: TRBV4-1; d_call: TRBD1; cdr3_aa: CASSQGSIQQGARQPQHF; cdr3_nt: TGCGCCAGCAGCCAAGGCTCGATCCAACAGGGGGCTAGACAGCCCCAGCATTTT
clone_size: few; j_call: TRBJ2-3; v_call: TRBV5-6; d_call: TRBD1; cdr3_aa: CASSSLTGSTDTQYF; cdr3_nt: TGTGCCAGCAGCTCCCTGACAGGGTCGACAGATACGCAGTATTTT
clone_size: .; j_call: TRBJ1-3; v_call: TRBV7-9; d_call: .; cdr3_aa: CASSLEVAPLSGNTIYF; cdr3_nt: TGTGCCAGCAGCCTCGAAGTGGCCCCCCTCTCTGGAAACACCATATATTTT
clone_size: .; j_call: TRBJ2-3; v_call: TRBV7-2; d_call: TRBD1; cdr3_aa: CASSLSGGQEGLDTQYF; cdr3_nt: TGTGCCAGCAGCTTATCTGGGGGACAGGAGGGTTTGGATACGCAGTATTTT
clone_size: .; j_call: TRBJ1-1; v_call: TRBV30; d_call: .; cdr3_aa: CAWSAHTGTEAFF; cdr3_nt: TGTGCCTGGAGTGCCCACACAGGGACTGAAGCTTTCTTT
clone_size: .; j_call: TRBJ1-1; v_call: TRBV15; d_call: .; cdr3_aa: CATSRDRQVTAFF; cdr3_nt: TGTGCCACCAGCAGAGATCGACAGGTGACCGCTTTCTTT
clone_size: .; j_call: TRBJ2-5; v_call: TRBV6-1; d_call: .; cdr3_aa: CASSPRRAGQETQYF; cdr3_nt: TGTGCCAGCAGTCCAAGGAGGGCGGGCCAAGAGACCCAGTACTTC
clone_size: .; j_call: TRBJ2-7; v_call: TRBV13; d_call: TRBD1; cdr3_aa: CASSLGGQGRAYEQYF; cdr3_nt: TGTGCCAGCAGCTTAGGGGGACAGGGTCGGGCCTACGAGCAGTACTTC
clone_size: .; j_call: TRBJ2-1; v_call: TRBV2; d_call: .; cdr3_aa: CASLAGIIDEQFF; cdr3_nt: TGTGCCAGCCTCGCGGGAATAATCGATGAGCAGTTCTTC
clone_size: .; j_call: TRBJ1-2; v_call: TRBV5-4; d_call: TRBD1; cdr3_aa: CASSPGQGVGYTF; cdr3_nt: TGTGCCAGCAGCCCGGGACAGGGGGTCGGCTACACCTTC
clone_size: .; j_call: TRBJ1-1; v_call: TRBV6-5; d_call: .; cdr3_aa: CASSYGRGGRAFF; cdr3_nt: TGTGCCAGCAGTTACGGGAGGGGCGGTCGTGCTTTCTTT
clone_size: .; j_call: TRBJ1-6; v_call: TRBV10-1; d_call: .; cdr3_aa: CASQRLRNSPLHF; cdr3_nt: TGCGCCAGTCAAAGACTGAGAAATTCACCCCTCCACTTT
clone_size: .; j_call: TRBJ2-5; v_call: TRBV5-1; d_call: .; cdr3_aa: CASSSGTQQETQYF; cdr3_nt: TGCGCCAGCAGCTCTGGGACACAGCAAGAGACCCAGTACTTC
clone_size: once; j_call: TRBJ1-4; v_call: TRBV7-6; d_call: .; cdr3_aa: CASSHGSGWNEKLFF; cdr3_nt: TGTGCCAGCAGCCACGGGTCAGGGTGGAATGAAAAACTGTTTTTT
clone_size: .; j_call: TRBJ2-3; v_call: TRBV6-5; d_call: TRBD2; cdr3_aa: CASFSSGGGQDTQYF; cdr3_nt: TGTGCCAGCTTCTCTAGCGGGGGTGGGCAAGATACGCAGTATTTT
clone_size: .; j_call: TRBJ1-1; v_call: TRBV2; d_call: TRBD1; cdr3_aa: CASSQGEGTEAFF; cdr3_nt: TGTGCCAGCTCACAGGGGGAGGGCACTGAAGCTTTCTTT
clone_size: .; j_call: TRBJ1-1; v_call: TRBV6-4; d_call: .; cdr3_aa: CASSEQAGSTEAFF; cdr3_nt: TGTGCCAGCAGTGAACAGGCGGGGAGCACTGAAGCTTTCTTT
clone_size: .; j_call: TRBJ2-1; v_call: TRBV19; d_call: .; cdr3_aa: CASSIARYSNEQFF; cdr3_nt: TGTGCCAGTAGTATAGCTAGATATTCCAATGAGCAGTTCTTC
clone_size: .; j_call: TRBJ1-5; v_call: TRBV4-2; d_call: .; cdr3_aa: CASSQVTGNQPQHF; cdr3_nt: TGTGCCAGCAGCCAAGTTACAGGGAATCAGCCCCAGCATTTT
clone_size: few; j_call: TRBJ1-5; v_call: TRBV6-1; d_call: .; cdr3_aa: CASSGNQPQHF; cdr3_nt: TGTGCCAGCAGCGGCAATCAGCCCCAGCATTTT
clone_size: .; j_call: TRBJ1-4; v_call: TRBV11-2; d_call: TRBD1; cdr3_aa: CASSLDPRTGTNEKLFF; cdr3_nt: TGTGCCAGCAGCTTAGATCCTCGGACAGGGACTAATGAAAAACTGTTTTTT
clone_size: .; j_call: TRBJ1-1; v_call: TRBV5-6; d_call: .; cdr3_aa: CASSWRDEAFF; cdr3_nt: TGTGCCAGCAGCTGGAGAGATGAAGCTTTCTTT
clone_size: .; j_call: TRBJ2-1; v_call: TRBV7-9; d_call: TRBD2; cdr3_aa: CASRLELAGGYNEQFF; cdr3_nt: TGTGCCAGCAGATTAGAATTAGCGGGGGGATACAATGAGCAGTTCTTC
clone_size: .; j_call: TRBJ1-1; v_call: TRBV27; d_call: .; cdr3_aa: CASSLTPNTEAFF; cdr3_nt: TGTGCCAGCAGTCTTACACCGAACACTGAAGCTTTCTTT
clone_size: .; j_call: TRBJ2-5; v_call: TRBV6-6; d_call: TRBD1; cdr3_aa: CASSPGQGREETQYF; cdr3_nt: TGTGCCAGCAGTCCGGGACAGGGCCGGGAAGAGACCCAGTACTTC
clone_size: .; j_call: TRBJ1-1; v_call: TRBV2; d_call: TRBD1; cdr3_aa: CASSEALPGQGIFNTEAFF; cdr3_nt: TGTGCCAGCAGTGAAGCGCTTCCGGGACAGGGGATATTTAACACTGAAGCTTTCTTT
clone_size: .; j_call: TRBJ2-2; v_call: TRBV5-6; d_call: TRBD1; cdr3_aa: CASSLMGQGITGELFF; cdr3_nt: TGTGCCAGCAGCTTGATGGGACAGGGCATAACCGGGGAGCTGTTTTTT